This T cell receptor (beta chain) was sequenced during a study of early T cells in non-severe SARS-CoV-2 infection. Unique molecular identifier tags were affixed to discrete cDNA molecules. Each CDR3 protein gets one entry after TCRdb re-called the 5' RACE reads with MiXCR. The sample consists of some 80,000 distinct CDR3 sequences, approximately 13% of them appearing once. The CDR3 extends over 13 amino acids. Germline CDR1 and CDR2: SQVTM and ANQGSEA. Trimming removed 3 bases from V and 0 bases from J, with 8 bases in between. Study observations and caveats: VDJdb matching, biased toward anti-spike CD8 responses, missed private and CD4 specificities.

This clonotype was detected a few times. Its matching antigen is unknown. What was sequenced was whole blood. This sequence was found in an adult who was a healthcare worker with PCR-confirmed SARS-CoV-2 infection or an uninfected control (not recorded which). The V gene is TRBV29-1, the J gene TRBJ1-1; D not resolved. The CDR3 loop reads CSVEADMNTEAFF. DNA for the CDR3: TGCAGCGTTGAGGCAGACATGAACACTGAAGCTTTCTTT. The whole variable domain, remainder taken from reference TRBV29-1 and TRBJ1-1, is SAVISQKPSRDICQRGTSLTIQCQVDSQVTMMFWYRQQPGQSLTLIATANQGSEATYESGFVIDKFPISRPNLTFSTLTVSNMSPEDSSIYLCSVEADMNTEAFFGQGTRLTVV.